Each of the 12 T cell receptor beta chains below was sequenced from the same sample in a study of CD4 T cells in relation to SARS-CoV-2 and coronaviruses. Their antigens are not known. TCRdb's table, derived via immunoSEQ multiplex PCR, lists solely in-frame clones and lacks some. This sample yields under 20,000 clones, of which over 65% are seen a single time; approximately 28% belongs to the top ten. CD4+ T cells from unexposed donors were obtained before the COVID-19 pandemic (2011-2018). The cells were cultured for about 10 days before CD4+ T cells were isolated. The material sequenced was CD4+ T cells from PBMCs, cultured in vitro. Receptors were obtained from a human donor in good health.

This clone was seen a handful of times. V gene TRBV7-2 combines with J gene TRBJ1-5; 8 bases map to TRBD1. Looked up from germline, CDR1 is SGHTA and CDR2 is FQGNSA. V lost 5 bases to trimming and J lost 0 bases; unmatched junction nucleotides: 12. The CDR3 spans 18 residues. The chain's CDR3 is CASSHLYWTGYSNQPQHF. CDR3 bases: TGTGCCAGCAGCCACTTATACTGGACAGGGTATAGCAATCAGCCCCAGCATTTT.

The chain is built from TRBV2 and TRBJ2-7; the match to TRBD1 covers 10 bases. The CDR3 has 16 amino acids. The germline gives CDR1 SNHLY, CDR2 FYNNEI. V was pared by 4 bases and J by 0 bases, with 6 bases of the junction left unmatched. CDR3 bases: TGTGCCAGCAGTGCCGACAGGGGGCGATACTCCTACGAGCAGTACTTC. Amino acids: CASSADRGRYSYEQYF.

The chain carries TRBV29-1 and TRBJ1-1; no clear D gene. Trimming removed 4 bases from V and 3 bases from J, with 12 bases in between. Germline CDR1 is SQVTM and CDR2 is ANQGSEA. CDR3 length: 13 amino acids. The DNA for the CDR3 is TGCAGCGTTGTAGAACTGATGGACACTGAAGCTTTCTTT. Encoded protein: CSVVELMDTEAFF.

The J gene is TRBJ1-1, the V gene TRBV2, with TRBD1 matching over 9 bases. CDR1 and CDR2 from the germline V gene are SNHLY and FYNNEI. This CDR3 contains 12 residues. Trimming removed 6 bases from V and 5 bases from J; junction bases left unmatched: 1. The CDR3 sequence is CASRQGATEAFF. Here the CDR3 DNA reads TGTGCCAGCAGACAGGGGGCTACTGAAGCTTTCTTT.

This clone was detected once. Other DNA sequences of this sample code for an identical CDR3. The genes are TRBV6-5 and TRBJ2-1; unclear D gene. The CDR3 is 11 amino acids. V gave up 0 bases and J gave up 10 bases, with 4 bases separating them. CDR1 is MNHEY, CDR2 SVGAGI, per germline. The CDR3 DNA reads as TGTGCCAGCAGTTACTCGCGAGAGCAGTTCTTC. Its protein product is CASSYSREQFF.

This chain connects TRBV5-8 to TRBJ1-2; no firm D call. V was trimmed by 4 bases and J by 8 bases, leaving 12 bases between them. This CDR3 is built from 12 residues. CDR1 is SGHTS, CDR2 YDEGEE, per germline. The CDR3 spells CASSPTGRGYTF. The CDR3 DNA sequence: TGTGCCAGCAGCCCGACGGGTAGAGGCTACACCTTC.

This clone has only one observation. The V and J genes are TRBV30 and TRBJ2-3, with D possibly TRBD1 on 6 matching bases. The CDR3 is made up of 15 amino acids. Germline CDR1 is GTSNPN and CDR2 is SVGIG (reference sequence). The ends were cut back, 0 bases at V and 2 bases at J, with 12 bases in the middle. Written as DNA, the CDR3 is TGTGCCTGGAGTGTCCCCAGGGGCTACACAGATACGCAGTATTTT. Its translation is CAWSVPRGYTDTQYF.

This clone was observed a handful of times. The chain uses TRBV4-1 and TRBJ1-1, with D tentatively TRBD1 (6 bases). Trimming removed 1 base at V and 0 bases at J, with 21 bases between. The CDR3 length is 19 residues. CDR1 is MGHRA and CDR2 is YSYEKL in the germline V gene. CDR3 nucleotides: TGCGCCAGCAGCCAAGGCCTACTACGGGGGGGGCGGATGAACACTGAAGCTTTCTTT. This translates into CASSQGLLRGGRMNTEAFF.

There are a few counts of this clone. The chain carries TRBV20-1 and TRBJ2-1; 10 nucleotides align to TRBD2. V dropped 3 bases and J dropped 7; count of bases not matched to a gene: 3. Germline V gene data show CDR1 as DFQATT and CDR2 as SNEGSKA (reference sequence). CDR3 length: 13 amino acids. DNA for the CDR3: TGCAGTGCTAGTCCGGGACTAGCGAATGAGCAGTTCTTC. This codes for CSASPGLANEQFF.

This chain joins TRBV6-5 and TRBJ2-5; TRBD2 agrees at 8 bases. The V and J ends lost 6 bases and 5 bases, in that order; junction bases with no gene match: 8. From germline, CDR1 is MNHEY and CDR2 SVGAGI. This CDR3 spans 14 amino acids. CDR3 protein: CASSGTGGRETQYF. The CDR3 DNA is TGTGCCAGCAGCGGGACGGGCGGGAGGGAGACCCAGTACTTC.

This clone has just a few counts. The chain has TRBV20-1 and TRBJ2-7, with D hard to call. CDR1 DFQATT and CDR2 SNEGSKA come from the germline V gene (reference sequence). This CDR3 has 11 amino acids. V was clipped by 0 bases and J by 4 bases, with 4 bases between them. CDR3 sequence reads: CSARESYEQYF. CDR3 in DNA: TGCAGTGCTAGAGAGTCGTACGAGCAGTACTTC.

J is TRBJ1-4 and V is TRBV18; D may be TRBD1 (6 bases). Germline CDR1 reads KGHSH; CDR2 reads LQKENI. This CDR3 contains 14 residues. Between the trimmed V and J ends, which lost 8 bases and 5 bases, there was a span of 15 bases. The CDR3, as DNA: TGTGCCAGCGCTAACAGGGTCTCGAATGAAAAACTGTTTTTT. Its translation is CASANRVSNEKLFF.